This is a list of T cell receptor beta chains from one sample in a study of T cell repertoires in cytomegalovirus infection. TCRdb recomputed calls from the reads with MiXCR, one row per CDR3 protein. The repertoire has just over 450,000 distinct CDR3 sequences, about 42% of them found once; the top ten carry about 41%. Which antigens these TCRs recognize remains unknown. This sample comprised cultured PBMCs, obtained from culture after CMV antigen stimulation. The source of these receptors is a human donor in good health (CMV status not recorded). Some clones in this sample may be carry-over from other donors' samples. Each CDR3 is given with its conserved first and last residue.

j_gene | v_gene | CDR3aa
TRBJ1-5 | TRBV28 | CATQWGSNQPRHF
TRBJ2-3 | TRBV20-1 | CSARGVTVDAQYF
TRBJ1-6 | TRBV7-3 | CASSPYGQAGAPLHF
TRBJ2-7 | TRBV5-6 | CASDQAGQRSYEQYF
TRBJ2-7 | TRBV19 | CASSTGGTRDYEQYF
TRBJ2-3 | TRBV24-1 | CATSDFNSRGGTDTQYF
TRBJ2-1 | TRBV29-1 | CSAMTSAGERYNEQFF
TRBJ2-1 | TRBV6-6 | CASRIDRGNEQFF
TRBJ2-1 | TRBV12-3/TRBV12-4 | CASSHGQGVHNEQFF
TRBJ1-3 | TRBV6-6 | CASRRPPSSGNTIYF
TRBJ1-1 | TRBV6-5 | CASSSGNHGAEAFF
TRBJ2-7 | TRBV5-1 | CASSHTDRYRSIQYF
TRBJ2-7 | TRBV10-3 | CAIRLGLAENEQYF
TRBJ1-5 | TRBV19 | CASSTQGRYQPQHF
TRBJ2-5 | TRBV15 | CATSSLQGARETQYF
TRBJ2-1 | TRBV5-1 | CASSLTSAFYNEQFF
TRBJ2-5 | TRBV4-1 | CASSQDPKGGLQETQYF
TRBJ2-3 | TRBV7-6 | CASSAITVDTQYF
TRBJ2-1 | TRBV5-1 | CASSYSGRGDNEQFF
TRBJ2-7 | TRBV7-9 | CASSTGISYEQYF
TRBJ2-1 | TRBV4-1 | CASSQGHRSSDHEQFF
TRBJ2-3 | TRBV11-2 | CASSSTSGRSGSTDTQYF
TRBJ2-5 | TRBV5-1 | CASRYDPYVQTQYF